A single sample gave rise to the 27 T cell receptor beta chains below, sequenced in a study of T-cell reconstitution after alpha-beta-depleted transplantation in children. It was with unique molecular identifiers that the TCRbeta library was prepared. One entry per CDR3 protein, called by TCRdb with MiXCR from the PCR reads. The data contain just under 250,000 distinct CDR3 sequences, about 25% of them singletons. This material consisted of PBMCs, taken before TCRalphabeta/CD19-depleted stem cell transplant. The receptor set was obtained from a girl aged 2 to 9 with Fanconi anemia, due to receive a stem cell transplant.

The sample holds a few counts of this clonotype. CDR3 bases: TGTGCCAGCAGTGAACAGGGATCCGGGGAGCTGTTTTTT. It specifies CASSEQGSGELFF. This chain connects TRBV2 to TRBJ2-2; possible D gene TRBD1, 5 bases. Germline V lookup: CDR1 SNHLY, CDR2 FYNNEI. The CDR3 totals 13 residues. The V end lost 2 bases, the J end lost 6 bases, and 7 bases lay between the germline ends.

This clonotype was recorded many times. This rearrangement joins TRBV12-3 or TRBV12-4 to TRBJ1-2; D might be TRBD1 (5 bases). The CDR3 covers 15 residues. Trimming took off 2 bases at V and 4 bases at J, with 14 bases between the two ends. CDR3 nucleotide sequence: TGTGCCAGCAGTTTAACCGGCGGGGGATCCTATGGCTACACCTTC. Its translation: CASSLTGGGSYGYTF.

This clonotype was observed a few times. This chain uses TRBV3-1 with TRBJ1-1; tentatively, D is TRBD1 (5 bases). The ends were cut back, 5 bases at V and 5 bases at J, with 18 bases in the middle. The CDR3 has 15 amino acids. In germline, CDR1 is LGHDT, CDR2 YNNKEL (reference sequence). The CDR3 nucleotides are TGTGCCAGCAGCTTGACCACAAGGGGTGGTACTGAAGCTTTCTTT. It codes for CASSLTTRGGTEAFF.

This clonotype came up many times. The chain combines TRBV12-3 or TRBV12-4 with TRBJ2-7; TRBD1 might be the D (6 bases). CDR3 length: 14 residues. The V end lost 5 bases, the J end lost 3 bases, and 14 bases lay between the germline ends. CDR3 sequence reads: CASSNAGTLYEQYF. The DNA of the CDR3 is TGTGCCAGCAGTAACGCCGGGACACTCTACGAGCAGTACTTC.

The CDR3 loop is CASSLLGSGSGLSYGYTF. The CDR3 DNA reads TGTGCCAGCAGCTTATTGGGATCCGGGAGCGGCTTATCCTATGGCTACACCTTC. The gene calls are TRBV11-2 and TRBJ1-2, with D hard to call. Per germline, CDR1 SGHAT and CDR2 FQNNGV. The CDR3 is made up of 18 amino acids. V was trimmed by 2 bases and J by 4 bases, leaving 23 bases between them.

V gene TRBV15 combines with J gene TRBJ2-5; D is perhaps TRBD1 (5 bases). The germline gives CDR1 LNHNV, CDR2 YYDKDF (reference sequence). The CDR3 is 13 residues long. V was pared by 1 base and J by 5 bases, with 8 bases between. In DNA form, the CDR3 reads TGTGCCACCAGCAGAGGGACAAGGGAGACCCAGTACTTC. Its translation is CATSRGTRETQYF.

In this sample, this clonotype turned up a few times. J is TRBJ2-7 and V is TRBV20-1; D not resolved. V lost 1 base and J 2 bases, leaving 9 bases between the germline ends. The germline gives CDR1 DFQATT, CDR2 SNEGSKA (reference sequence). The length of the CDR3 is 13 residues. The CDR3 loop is CSARVRTAYEQYF. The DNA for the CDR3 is TGCAGTGCTAGAGTACGGACCGCCTACGAGCAGTACTTC.

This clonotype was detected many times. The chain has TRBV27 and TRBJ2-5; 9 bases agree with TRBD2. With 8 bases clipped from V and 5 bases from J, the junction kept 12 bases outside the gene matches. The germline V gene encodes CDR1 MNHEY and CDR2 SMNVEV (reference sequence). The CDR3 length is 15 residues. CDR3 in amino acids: CASARRLAGWETQYF. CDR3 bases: TGTGCCAGCGCCAGGAGGCTAGCGGGATGGGAGACCCAGTACTTC.

CDR3 protein: CSASPRGEWYEQFF. CDR3 DNA sequence: TGCAGTGCTAGCCCTAGGGGGGAGTGGTATGAGCAGTTCTTC. This chain links TRBV20-1 with TRBJ2-1, with D perhaps matching TRBD1 or TRBD2 (6 bases each). Germline V gene lookup returns CDR1 DFQATT and CDR2 SNEGSKA (reference sequence). The CDR3 runs 14 residues. V gave up 3 bases and J gave up 8 bases, with 17 bases separating them.

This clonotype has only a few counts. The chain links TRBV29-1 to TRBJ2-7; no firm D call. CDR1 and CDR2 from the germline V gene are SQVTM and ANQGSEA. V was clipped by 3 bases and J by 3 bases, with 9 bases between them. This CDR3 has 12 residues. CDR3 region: CSVEGIHYEQYF. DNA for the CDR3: TGCAGCGTTGAGGGGATTCACTACGAGCAGTACTTC.

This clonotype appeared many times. The CDR3 loop reads CASSLSAGGPDTQYF. The DNA of the CDR3 is TGTGCCAGCAGTTTATCTGCGGGAGGGCCAGATACGCAGTATTTT. This chain uses TRBV27 with TRBJ2-3; the match to TRBD2 covers 9 bases. CDR1 is MNHEY and CDR2 is SMNVEV in the germline V gene (reference sequence). V lost 0 bases, J lost 4 bases, and 2 bases stayed unmatched. CDR3 size: 15 residues.

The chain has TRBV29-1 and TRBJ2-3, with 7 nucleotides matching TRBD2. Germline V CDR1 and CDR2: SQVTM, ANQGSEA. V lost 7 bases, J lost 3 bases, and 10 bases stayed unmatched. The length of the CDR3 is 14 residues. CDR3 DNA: TGCAGCGCCGGGCAAGGACTAGTTACAGATACGCAGTATTTT. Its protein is CSAGQGLVTDTQYF.

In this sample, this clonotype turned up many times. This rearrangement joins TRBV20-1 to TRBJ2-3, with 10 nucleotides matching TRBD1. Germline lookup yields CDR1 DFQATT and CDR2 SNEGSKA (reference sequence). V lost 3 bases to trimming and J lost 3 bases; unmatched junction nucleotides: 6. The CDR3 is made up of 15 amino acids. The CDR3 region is CSARRDRGGTDTQYF. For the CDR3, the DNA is TGCAGTGCTAGGAGGGACAGGGGAGGTACAGATACGCAGTATTTT.

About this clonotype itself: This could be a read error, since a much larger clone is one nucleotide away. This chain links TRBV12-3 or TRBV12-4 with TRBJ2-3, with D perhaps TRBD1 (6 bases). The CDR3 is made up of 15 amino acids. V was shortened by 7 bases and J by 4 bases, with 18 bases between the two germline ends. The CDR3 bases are TGTGCCAGCATTTCACCAGGGGTCGGGGCAGATACGCAGTATTTT. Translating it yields CASISPGVGADTQYF.

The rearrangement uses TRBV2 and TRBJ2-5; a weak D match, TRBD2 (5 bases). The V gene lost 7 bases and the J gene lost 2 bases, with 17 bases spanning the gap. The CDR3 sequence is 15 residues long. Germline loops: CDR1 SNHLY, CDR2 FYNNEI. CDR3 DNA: TGTGCCAGCACGGGTTTCTTTAGCGAACAAGAGACCCAGTACTTC. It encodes CASTGFFSEQETQYF.

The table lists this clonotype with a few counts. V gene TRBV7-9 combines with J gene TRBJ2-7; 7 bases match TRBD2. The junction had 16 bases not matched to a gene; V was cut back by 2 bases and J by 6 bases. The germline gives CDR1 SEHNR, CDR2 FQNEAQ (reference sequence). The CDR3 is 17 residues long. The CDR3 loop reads CASSLKGGTTGSAEQYF. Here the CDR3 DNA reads TGTGCCAGCAGCTTAAAGGGTGGGACTACTGGTTCGGCCGAGCAGTACTTC. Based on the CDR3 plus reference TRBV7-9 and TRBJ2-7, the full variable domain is DTGVSQNPRHKITKRGQNVTFRCDPISEHNRLYWYRQTLGQGPEFLTYFQNEAQLEKSRLLSDRFSAERPKGSFSTLEIQRTEQGDSAMYLCASSLKGGTTGSAEQYFGPGTRLTVT.

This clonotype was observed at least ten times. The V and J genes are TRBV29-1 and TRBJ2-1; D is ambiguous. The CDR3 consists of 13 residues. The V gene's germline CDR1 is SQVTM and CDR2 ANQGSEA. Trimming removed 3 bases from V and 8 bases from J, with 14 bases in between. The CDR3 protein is CSVDSYRGHEQFF. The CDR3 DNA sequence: TGCAGCGTTGATTCCTACAGAGGCCATGAGCAGTTCTTC.

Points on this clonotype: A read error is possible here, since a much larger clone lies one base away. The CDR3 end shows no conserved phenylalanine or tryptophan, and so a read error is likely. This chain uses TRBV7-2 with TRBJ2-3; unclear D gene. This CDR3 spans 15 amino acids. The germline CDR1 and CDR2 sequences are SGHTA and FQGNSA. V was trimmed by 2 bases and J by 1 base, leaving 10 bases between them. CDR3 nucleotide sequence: TGTGCCAGCAGCTTAATCGGGCAGGGCACAGATACGCAGTATGTT. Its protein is CASSLIGQGTDTQYV.

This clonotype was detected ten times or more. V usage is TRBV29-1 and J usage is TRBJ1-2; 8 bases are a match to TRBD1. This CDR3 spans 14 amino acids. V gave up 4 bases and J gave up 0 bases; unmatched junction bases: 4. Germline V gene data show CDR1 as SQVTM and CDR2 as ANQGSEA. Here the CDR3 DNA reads TGCAGCGTTGGGACAGGGATTACTAACTATGGCTACACCTTC. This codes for CSVGTGITNYGYTF.

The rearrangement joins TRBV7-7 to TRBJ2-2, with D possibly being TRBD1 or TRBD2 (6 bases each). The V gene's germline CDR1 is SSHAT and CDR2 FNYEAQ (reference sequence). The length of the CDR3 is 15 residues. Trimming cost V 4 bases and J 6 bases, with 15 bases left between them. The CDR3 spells CASSSQGGGAGELFF. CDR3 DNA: TGTGCCAGCAGCTCACAGGGAGGAGGGGCCGGGGAGCTGTTTTTT.

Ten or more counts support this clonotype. The CDR3 sequence: CSAYQETQYF. Here the CDR3 DNA reads TGCAGCGCTTACCAAGAGACCCAGTACTTC. The chain is built from TRBV29-1 and TRBJ2-5, with D uncertain. The CDR3 sequence is 10 residues long. V was shortened by 7 bases and J by 0 bases, with 3 bases between the two germline ends. The germline gives CDR1 SQVTM, CDR2 ANQGSEA.

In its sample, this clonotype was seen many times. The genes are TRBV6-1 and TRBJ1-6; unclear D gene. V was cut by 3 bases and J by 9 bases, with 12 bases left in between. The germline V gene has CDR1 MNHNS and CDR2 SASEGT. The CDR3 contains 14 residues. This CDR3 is CASSERLGFSPLHF. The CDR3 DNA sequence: TGTGCCAGCAGTGAGAGGTTGGGGTTTTCACCCCTCCACTTT.

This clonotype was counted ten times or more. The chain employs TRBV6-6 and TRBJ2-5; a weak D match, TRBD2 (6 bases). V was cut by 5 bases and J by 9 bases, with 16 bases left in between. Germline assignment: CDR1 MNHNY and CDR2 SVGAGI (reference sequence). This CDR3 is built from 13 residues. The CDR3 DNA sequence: TGTGCCAGCAGTCAGCGGGCCGGCGGGCCCCAGTACTTC. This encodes CASSQRAGGPQYF.

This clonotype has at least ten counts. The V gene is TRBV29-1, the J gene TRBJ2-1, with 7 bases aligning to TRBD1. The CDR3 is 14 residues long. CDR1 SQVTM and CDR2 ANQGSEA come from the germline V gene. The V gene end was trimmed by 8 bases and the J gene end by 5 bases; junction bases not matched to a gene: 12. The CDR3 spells CSIRPGTANNEQFF. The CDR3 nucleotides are TGCAGCATCCGACCCGGGACAGCTAACAATGAGCAGTTCTTC.

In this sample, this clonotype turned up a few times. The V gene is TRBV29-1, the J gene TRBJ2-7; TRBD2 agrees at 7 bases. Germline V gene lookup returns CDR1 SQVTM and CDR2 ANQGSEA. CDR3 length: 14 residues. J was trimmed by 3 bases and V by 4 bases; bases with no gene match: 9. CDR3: CSVVSGLENYEQYF. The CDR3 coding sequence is TGCAGCGTTGTTAGCGGACTAGAAAACTACGAGCAGTACTTC.

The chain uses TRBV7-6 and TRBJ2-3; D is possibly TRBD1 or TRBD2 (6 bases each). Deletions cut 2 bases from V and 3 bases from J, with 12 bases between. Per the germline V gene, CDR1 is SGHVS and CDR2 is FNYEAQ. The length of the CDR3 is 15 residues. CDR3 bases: TGTGCCAGCAGCTTAATTACAGGGAGGACAGATACGCAGTATTTT. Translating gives CASSLITGRTDTQYF. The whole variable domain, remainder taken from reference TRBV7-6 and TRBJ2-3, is GAGVSQSPRYKVTKRGQDVALRCDPISGHVSLYWYRQALGQGPEFLTYFNYEAQQDKSGLPNDRFSAERPEGSISTLTIQRTEQRDSAMYRCASSLITGRTDTQYFGPGTRLTVL.

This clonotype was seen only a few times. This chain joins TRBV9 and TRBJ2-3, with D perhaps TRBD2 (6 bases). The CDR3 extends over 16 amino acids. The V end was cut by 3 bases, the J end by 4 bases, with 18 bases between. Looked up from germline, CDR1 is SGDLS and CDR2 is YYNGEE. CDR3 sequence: CASSAFGGSVSDTQYF. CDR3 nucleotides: TGTGCCAGCAGCGCATTTGGGGGGAGTGTCTCAGATACGCAGTATTTT.